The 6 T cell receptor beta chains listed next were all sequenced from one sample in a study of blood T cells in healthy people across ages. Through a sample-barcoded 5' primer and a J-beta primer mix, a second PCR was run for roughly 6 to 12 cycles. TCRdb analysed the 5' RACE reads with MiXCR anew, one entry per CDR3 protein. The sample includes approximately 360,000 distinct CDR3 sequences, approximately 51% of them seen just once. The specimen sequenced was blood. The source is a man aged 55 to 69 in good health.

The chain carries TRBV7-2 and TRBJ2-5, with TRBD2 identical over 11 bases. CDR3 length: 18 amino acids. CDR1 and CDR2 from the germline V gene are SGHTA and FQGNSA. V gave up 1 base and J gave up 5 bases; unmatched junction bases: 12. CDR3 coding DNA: TGTGCCAGCAGCTTAGGACTAGCGGGAACCTACCAGGATGAGACCCAGTACTTC. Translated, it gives CASSLGLAGTYQDETQYF.

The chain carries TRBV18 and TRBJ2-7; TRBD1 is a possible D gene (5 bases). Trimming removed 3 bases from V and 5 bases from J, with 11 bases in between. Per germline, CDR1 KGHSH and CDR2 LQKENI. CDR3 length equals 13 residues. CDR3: CASSPSQGDEQYF. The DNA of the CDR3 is TGTGCCAGCTCACCGAGCCAGGGCGACGAGCAGTACTTC.

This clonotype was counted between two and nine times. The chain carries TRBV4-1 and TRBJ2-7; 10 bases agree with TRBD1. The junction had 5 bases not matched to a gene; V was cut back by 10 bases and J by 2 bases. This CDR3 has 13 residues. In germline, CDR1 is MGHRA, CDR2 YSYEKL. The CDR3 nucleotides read TGCGCCAAGAGGGGGACAGGGGCCTACGAGCAGTACTTC. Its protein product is CAKRGTGAYEQYF.

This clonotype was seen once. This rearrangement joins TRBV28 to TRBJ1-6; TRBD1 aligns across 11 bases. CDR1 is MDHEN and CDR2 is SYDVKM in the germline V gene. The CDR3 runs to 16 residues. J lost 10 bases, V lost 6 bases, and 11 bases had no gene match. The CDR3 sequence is CASRTGQGAFLSPLHF. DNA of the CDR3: TGTGCCAGCAGAACCGGACAGGGGGCTTTTTTATCACCCCTCCACTTT. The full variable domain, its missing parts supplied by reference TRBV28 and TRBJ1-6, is DVKVTQSSRYLVKRTGEKVFLECVQDMDHENMFWYRQDPGLGLRLIYFSYDVKMKEKGDIPEGYSVSREKKERFSLILESASTNQTSMYLCASRTGQGAFLSPLHFGNGTRLTVT.

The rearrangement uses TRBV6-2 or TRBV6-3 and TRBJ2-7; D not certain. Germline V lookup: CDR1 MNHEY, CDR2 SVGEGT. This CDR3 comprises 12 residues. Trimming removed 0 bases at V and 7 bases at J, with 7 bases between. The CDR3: CASSYSLMEQYF. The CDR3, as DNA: TGTGCCAGCAGTTACTCTCTTATGGAGCAGTACTTC.

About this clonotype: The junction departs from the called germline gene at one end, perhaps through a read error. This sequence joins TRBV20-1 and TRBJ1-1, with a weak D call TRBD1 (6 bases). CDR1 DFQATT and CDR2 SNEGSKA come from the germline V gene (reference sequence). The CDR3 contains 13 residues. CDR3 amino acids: CSAARGKGTETFF. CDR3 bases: TGCAGTGCCGCGAGGGGGAAGGGGACTGAAACTTTCTTT.